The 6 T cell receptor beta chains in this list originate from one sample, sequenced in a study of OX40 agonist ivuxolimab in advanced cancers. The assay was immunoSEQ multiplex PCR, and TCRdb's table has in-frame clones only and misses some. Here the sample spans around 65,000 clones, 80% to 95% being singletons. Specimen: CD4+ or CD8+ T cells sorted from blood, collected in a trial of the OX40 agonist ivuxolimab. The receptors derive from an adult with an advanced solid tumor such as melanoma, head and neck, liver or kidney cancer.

Here the CDR3 reads CASWDREFANYGYTF. The CDR3 bases are TGTGCCAGCTGGGACAGGGAGTTTGCTAACTATGGCTACACCTTC. This chain uses TRBV27 with TRBJ1-2, with 9 nucleotides matching TRBD1. V lost 8 bases, J lost 0 bases, and 7 bases stayed unmatched. This CDR3 has 15 residues. Germline CDR1 is MNHEY and CDR2 is SMNVEV (reference sequence).

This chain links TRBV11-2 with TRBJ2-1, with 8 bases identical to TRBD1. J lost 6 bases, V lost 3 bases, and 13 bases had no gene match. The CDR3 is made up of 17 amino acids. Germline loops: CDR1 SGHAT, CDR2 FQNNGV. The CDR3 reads CASSLRQGARHSNEQFF. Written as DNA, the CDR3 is TGTGCCAGCAGCTTGCGGCAGGGGGCAAGACACAGCAATGAGCAGTTCTTC.

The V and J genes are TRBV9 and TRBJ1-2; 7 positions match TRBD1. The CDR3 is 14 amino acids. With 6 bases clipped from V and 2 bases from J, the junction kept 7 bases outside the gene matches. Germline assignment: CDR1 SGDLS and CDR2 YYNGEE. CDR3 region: CASNPGQTNYGYTF. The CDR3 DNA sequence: TGTGCCAGCAACCCGGGACAGACGAACTATGGCTACACCTTC.

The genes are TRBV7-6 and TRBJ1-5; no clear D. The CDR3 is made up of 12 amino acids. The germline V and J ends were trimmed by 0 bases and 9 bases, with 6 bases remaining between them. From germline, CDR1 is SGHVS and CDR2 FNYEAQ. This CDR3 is CASSLAEGPQHF. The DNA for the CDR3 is TGTGCCAGCAGCTTAGCGGAAGGGCCCCAGCATTTT.

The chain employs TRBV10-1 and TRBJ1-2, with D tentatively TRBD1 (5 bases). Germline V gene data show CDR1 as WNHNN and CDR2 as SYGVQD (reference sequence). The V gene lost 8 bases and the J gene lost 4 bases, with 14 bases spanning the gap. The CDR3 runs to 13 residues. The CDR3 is CASSRDPAYGYTF. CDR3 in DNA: TGCGCCAGCTCGAGGGACCCAGCCTATGGCTACACCTTC.

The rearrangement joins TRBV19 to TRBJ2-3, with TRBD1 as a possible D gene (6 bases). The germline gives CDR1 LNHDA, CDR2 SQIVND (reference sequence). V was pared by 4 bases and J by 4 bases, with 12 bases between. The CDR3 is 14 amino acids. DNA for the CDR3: TGTGCCAGTAGTACCCAGGGGCCGGCAGATACGCAGTATTTT. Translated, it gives CASSTQGPADTQYF.